This TCR beta chain derives from a study of regulatory T cells in long-lasting Graves disease. Overall study findings and caveats: Relative to newly diagnosed Graves' patients, persistent ones had lower TCR diversity.

The length of the CDR3 is 13 residues. The germline gives CDR1 MNHEY, CDR2 SMNVEV (reference sequence). V was trimmed by 6 bases and J by 2 bases, leaving 8 bases between them. Through Arm-PCR of CDR3 regions and iRepertoire HTBI primers, TCR beta libraries were built. TCRdb reprocessed the multiplex PCR reads with MiXCR, giving one entry per CDR3 protein. The sample lists some 370,000 distinct CDR3 sequences, around 11% occurring once. Ten or more counts support this clonotype. Its antigen is still unknown. The sample's time point: newly diagnosed GD, antithyroid drugs for less than 3 months. RNA isolated from PBMCs was used to make the TCR library. The same data also contributed to another study, on T cells in Graves' hyperthyroidism and ophthalmopathy. That work contributes: The patients, who ranged from 18 to 65 in age, presented with newly diagnosed hyperthyroidism lasting under 2 months. First-round RT-PCR targeting the TCR CDR3 was performed with the HTBI primer set.

Sequences were derived from peripheral blood mononuclear cells (PBMCs), sampled at new diagnosis, from a patient treated with antithyroid drugs. The sequence was collected from a woman under 30 with Graves disease. This chain connects TRBV27 to TRBJ2-1; no clear D. The CDR3 DNA reads as TGTGCCAGCAGCCCTAACCCCTACAATGAGCAGTTCTTC. Translation: CASSPNPYNEQFF.